A selection of T cell receptor beta chains follows, all from one sample in a study of Ad26.COV2.S vaccination and SARS-CoV-2 variants. Method: immunoSEQ multiplex PCR; TCRdb's copy keeps in-frame clones and lacks some. The table records 350,000 to 400,000 clones, about nine tenths of them present only once. Here the sequenced sample was peripheral blood, taken in a trial of Ad26.COV2.S vaccine versus placebo. All receptors come from a person aged 18-60 years who received the Ad26.COV2.S COVID-19 vaccine or a placebo. Both conserved end residues are part of each CDR3. D genes are given only for firm matches. Clone size is shown for a subset of rows, as once, few, many or a class of expanded clone.

v_gene	abundance	d_gene	j_gene	CDR3nt	CDR3aa
TRBV4-1	.	TRBD1	TRBJ2-7	TGCGCCAGCAGCCAACCGGTTAGGGGGCGTTACGAGCAGTACTTC	CASSQPVRGRYEQYF
TRBV4-1	few	.	TRBJ2-7	TGCGCCAGCAGCCAGGACACCTCCTACGAGCAGTACTTC	CASSQDTSYEQYF
TRBV6-5	once	.	TRBJ1-1	TGTGCCAGCAGTCCGCGGGGGGGGGTCATTGAAGCTTTCTTT	CASSPRGGVIEAFF
TRBV7-9	.	.	TRBJ2-7	TGTGCCAGCAGCTTCGACATGAACGACTACGAGCAGTACTTC	CASSFDMNDYEQYF
TRBV7-8	.	.	TRBJ1-6	TGTGCCAGCAGCAACCCTAGGGGCTATGAGAATAATTCACCCCTCCACTTT	CASSNPRGYENNSPLHF
TRBV4-1	.	TRBD2	TRBJ2-5	TGCGCCAGCAGCCAAGGGGGACTAGCGGGGTACCAAGAGACCCAGTACTTC	CASSQGGLAGYQETQYF
TRBV6-4	.	TRBD1	TRBJ1-2	TGTGCCAGCAGTGAAGGTCCAGGGGGTTACTATGGCTACACCTTC	CASSEGPGGYYGYTF
TRBV4-1	.	.	TRBJ2-1	TGCGCCAGCAGCTTGGTGAATGAGCAGTTCTTC	CASSLVNEQFF
TRBV6-1	.	.	TRBJ2-6	TGTGCCAGCAGTGACCTTGGGTCTGGGGCCAACGTCCTGACTTTC	CASSDLGSGANVLTF
TRBV7-7	.	TRBD1	TRBJ1-2	TGTGCCAGCAGCCCGTGGACAGGGGGGGAAGTTGGCTACACCTTC	CASSPWTGGEVGYTF
TRBV19	few	TRBD1	TRBJ1-5	TGTGCCAGTAGTGGCCGGGACAGGGGTCAGCCCCAGCATTTT	CASSGRDRGQPQHF
TRBV4-2	.	TRBD2	TRBJ2-2	TGTGCCAGCAGCCAAGTACCCCGTAGCGGGGGGGACGGGGAGCTGTTTTTT	CASSQVPRSGGDGELFF
TRBV6-6	.	.	TRBJ1-4	TGTGCCAGCAGTTACCGATTGGACGCGGTTGAAAAACTGTTTTTT	CASSYRLDAVEKLFF
TRBV6-6	.	.	TRBJ1-3	TGTGCCAGCACTCTCCAAAACACCATATATTTT	CASTLQNTIYF
TRBV11-2	.	.	TRBJ2-5	TGTGCCAGCAGCTTAACTCGGGAGACCCAGTACTTC	CASSLTRETQYF
TRBV9	.	.	TRBJ2-5	TGTGCCAGCAGCGATTCCGGGACCAGGGGATCAGAGACCCAGTACTTC	CASSDSGTRGSETQYF
TRBV28	few	.	TRBJ1-2	TGTGCCAGCACCTCCGGGACCAAGGGCTACACCTTC	CASTSGTKGYTF
TRBV28	.	.	TRBJ1-2	TGTGCCAGCAGTTTTCAGAATAACTATGGCTACACCTTC	CASSFQNNYGYTF
TRBV4-1	once	.	TRBJ2-1	TGCGCCAGCAGCCGGGCGGCCAGCTCCTACAATGAGCAGTTCTTC	CASSRAASSYNEQFF
TRBV11-2	.	.	TRBJ2-5	TGTGCCAGCAGCTTAGGGAGTCTCGTAAAGACCCAGTACTTC	CASSLGSLVKTQYF
TRBV10-2	.	TRBD2	TRBJ2-3	TGCGCCAGCAGGATCGGGGGGGTAGATACGCAGTATTTT	CASRIGGVDTQYF
TRBV6-6	.	.	TRBJ1-2	TGTGCCAGCAGTTACTCTAAGGGTGCCTATGGCTACACCTTC	CASSYSKGAYGYTF
TRBV6-5	.	.	TRBJ2-2	TGTGCCAGCAGTTACGGGGGGAGTAGGGAGCTGTTTTTT	CASSYGGSRELFF
TRBV6-5	.	.	TRBJ2-7	TGTGCCAGCAGCGCCAGGACAAACTCCTACGAGCAGTACTTC	CASSARTNSYEQYF
TRBV27	.	.	TRBJ1-5	TGTGCCAGCGGGTGGGAGGTACATCAGCCCCAGCATTTT	CASGWEVHQPQHF
TRBV27	.	TRBD1	TRBJ1-5	TGTGCCAGCAGGCCAGGGGGCGGGGAGCCCCAGCATTTT	CASRPGGGEPQHF
TRBV4-2	.	TRBD2	TRBJ2-3	TGTGCCAGCAGCCCAGCTCAGACTAGCGGGGGGGCTAGCACAGATACGCAGTATTTT	CASSPAQTSGGASTDTQYF
TRBV6-5	few	TRBD1	TRBJ1-1	TGTGCCAGCAGTTACGTGCCGGGGACAGGTCCTGAAGCTTTCTTT	CASSYVPGTGPEAFF
TRBV14	.	.	TRBJ2-7	TGTGCCAGCAGCCCGACAGACTACGAGCAGTACTTC	CASSPTDYEQYF
TRBV12-3/TRBV12-4	.	.	TRBJ1-2	TGTGCCAGCAGTTTAGAGGACGAGTATGGCTACACCTTC	CASSLEDEYGYTF
TRBV9	once	TRBD1	TRBJ1-2	TGTGCCAGCAGCGTACCACAGGGGCACTATGGCTACACCTTC	CASSVPQGHYGYTF
TRBV6-1	.	TRBD1	TRBJ1-3	TGTGCCAGCAGTGAGGACAGGCTGTCTGGAAACACCATATATTTT	CASSEDRLSGNTIYF
TRBV6-5	.	TRBD1	TRBJ1-2	TGTGCCAGCAGATTGGGACAGTTCTATGGCTACACCTTC	CASRLGQFYGYTF
TRBV11-2	once	TRBD1	TRBJ2-2	TGTGCCAGCAGCCCCCTGAACAGGGGGACGAACACCGGGGAGCTGTTTTTT	CASSPLNRGTNTGELFF
TRBV19	.	.	TRBJ1-5	TGTGCCAGTAGTTCATGGGTTGACAGACGGGACAATCAGCCCCAGCATTTT	CASSSWVDRRDNQPQHF
TRBV12-5	once	.	TRBJ1-2	TGTGCTAGTGGTTTGGTAGGGTCCCCTTATGGCTACACCTTC	CASGLVGSPYGYTF
TRBV19	.	.	TRBJ1-5	TGTGCCAGTAGTACCTCAGGTAACAATCAGCCCCAGCATTTT	CASSTSGNNQPQHF
TRBV2	.	TRBD1	TRBJ2-7	TGTGCCAGCAGCGGGGACAGGGGGCCTTACGAGCAGTACTTC	CASSGDRGPYEQYF
TRBV9	.	.	TRBJ2-2	TGTGCCAGCAGCGTAGCGACAGGGACTAACACCGGGGAGCTGTTTTTT	CASSVATGTNTGELFF
TRBV19	few	.	TRBJ1-2	TGTGCCAGTAGTATACCTACAGGGTCCTATGGCTACACCTTC	CASSIPTGSYGYTF
TRBV10-3	.	.	TRBJ2-2	TGTGCCACCGACAGAGCCGGGGAGCTGTTTTTT	CATDRAGELFF
TRBV3-1/TRBV3-2	.	TRBD2	TRBJ2-1	TGTGCCAGCAGCCAAGATGCTAGCGGGGGGGAGCTATTCTTC	CASSQDASGGELFF
TRBV20-1	.	.	TRBJ2-1	TGCAGTGCTAGTGTGGGCTCCGGTCCCATTTCCAATGAGCAGTTCTTC	CSASVGSGPISNEQFF
TRBV7-9	once	TRBD1	TRBJ1-4	TGTGCCAGCAGCTCCACAGGGGGTGGGGAAAAACTGTTTTTT	CASSSTGGGEKLFF
TRBV6-2/TRBV6-3	.	.	TRBJ1-3	TGTGCCAGCAGTCGCGACAGCCGCTCTGGAAACACCATATATTTT	CASSRDSRSGNTIYF
TRBV6-5	.	TRBD1	TRBJ1-1	TGTGCCAGCAGTCTAACAGGGGGTTCGAACACTGAAGCTTTCTTT	CASSLTGGSNTEAFF
TRBV3-1/TRBV3-2	.	.	TRBJ1-5	TGTGCCAGCAGCCAAGGGTCGTCTAATCAGCCCCAGCATTTT	CASSQGSSNQPQHF
TRBV5-4	.	TRBD2	TRBJ2-1	TGTGCCAGCAGCTTACCGGGGGGGTTCTCCTACAATGAGCAGTTCTTC	CASSLPGGFSYNEQFF
TRBV10-3	.	TRBD1	TRBJ1-4	TGTGCCATCAGGGGACAGGGCATTGAAAAACTGTTTTTT	CAIRGQGIEKLFF
TRBV3-1/TRBV3-2	.	TRBD1	TRBJ1-2	TGTGCCAGCAGCCGGCTCCGGGACAGGGGCGCTAACTATGGCTACACCTTC	CASSRLRDRGANYGYTF
TRBV25-1	.	.	TRBJ1-1	TGTGCCAGCAGTGTGGCCATCGGTAACACTGAAGCTTTCTTT	CASSVAIGNTEAFF
TRBV7-9	.	.	TRBJ1-2	TGTGCCAGCAGCCGACGGACAGTTTTTGGGGATGGACATGGCTACACCTTC	CASSRRTVFGDGHGYTF
TRBV7-9	.	TRBD1	TRBJ1-2	TGTGCCAGCAGCTTCCAGGGGGGAGACTATGGCTACACCTTC	CASSFQGGDYGYTF
TRBV19	.	.	TRBJ1-2	TGTGCCAGTAGCGGACCGTACTATGGCTACACCTTC	CASSGPYYGYTF
TRBV6-5	.	.	TRBJ2-7	TGTGCCAGCACGTGGGCTGACGAGCAGTACTTC	CASTWADEQYF
TRBV7-8	.	.	TRBJ2-7	TGTGCCAGCAGCTTATCACAGGACAGTCTCTACGAGCAGTACTTC	CASSLSQDSLYEQYF
TRBV12-3/TRBV12-4	.	.	TRBJ1-5	TGTGCCAGCAGTTGGAACAGCAATCAGCCCCAGCATTTT	CASSWNSNQPQHF
TRBV12-3/TRBV12-4	.	.	TRBJ1-2	TGTGCCAGCACCCCGGGGGGATTCGATGGCTACACCTTC	CASTPGGFDGYTF
TRBV19	.	TRBD2	TRBJ2-7	TGTGCCAGTAGTAACAGAGCGGGGGGAACCTACGAGCAGTACTTC	CASSNRAGGTYEQYF